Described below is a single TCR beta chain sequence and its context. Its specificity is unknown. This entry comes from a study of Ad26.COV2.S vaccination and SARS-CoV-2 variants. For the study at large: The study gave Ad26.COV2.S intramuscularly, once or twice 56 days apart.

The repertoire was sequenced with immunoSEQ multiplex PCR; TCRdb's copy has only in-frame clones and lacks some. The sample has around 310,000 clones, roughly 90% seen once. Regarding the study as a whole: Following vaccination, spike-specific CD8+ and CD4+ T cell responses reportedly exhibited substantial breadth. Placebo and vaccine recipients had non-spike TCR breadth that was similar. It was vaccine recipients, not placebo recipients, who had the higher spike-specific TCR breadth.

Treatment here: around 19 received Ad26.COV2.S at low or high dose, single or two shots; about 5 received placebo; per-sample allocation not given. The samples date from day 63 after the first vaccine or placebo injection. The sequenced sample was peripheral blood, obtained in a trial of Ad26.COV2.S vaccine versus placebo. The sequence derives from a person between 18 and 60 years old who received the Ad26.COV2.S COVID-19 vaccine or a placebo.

The CDR3 spells CASSYALGLAGSTDTQYF. In DNA form, the CDR3 reads TGTGCCAGCAGTTACGCTTTGGGACTAGCGGGCAGCACAGATACGCAGTATTTT. The chain has TRBV6-2 or TRBV6-3 and TRBJ2-3; TRBD2 matches at 12 bases. V dropped 2 bases and J dropped 0; count of bases not matched to a gene: 6. The CDR3 contains 18 residues. Germline CDR1 is MNHEY and CDR2 is SVGEGT.